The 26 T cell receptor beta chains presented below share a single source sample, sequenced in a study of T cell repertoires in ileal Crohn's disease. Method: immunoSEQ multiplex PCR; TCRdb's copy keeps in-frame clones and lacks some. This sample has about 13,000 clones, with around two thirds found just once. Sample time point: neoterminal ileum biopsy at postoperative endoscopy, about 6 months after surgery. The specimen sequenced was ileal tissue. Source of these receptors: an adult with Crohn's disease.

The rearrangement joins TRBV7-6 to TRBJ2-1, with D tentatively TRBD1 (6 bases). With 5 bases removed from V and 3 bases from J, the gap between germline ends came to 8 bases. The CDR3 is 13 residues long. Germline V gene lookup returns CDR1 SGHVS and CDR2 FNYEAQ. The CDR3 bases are TGTGCCAGCAGCCTGGGACACTACAATGAGCAGTTCTTC. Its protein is CASSLGHYNEQFF.

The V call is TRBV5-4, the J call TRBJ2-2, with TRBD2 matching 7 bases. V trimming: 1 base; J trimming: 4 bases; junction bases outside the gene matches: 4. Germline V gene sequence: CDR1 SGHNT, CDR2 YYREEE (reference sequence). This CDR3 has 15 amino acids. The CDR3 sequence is CASSLWTRSTGELFF. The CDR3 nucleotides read TGTGCCAGCAGCTTGTGGACTAGGTCCACCGGGGAGCTGTTTTTT.

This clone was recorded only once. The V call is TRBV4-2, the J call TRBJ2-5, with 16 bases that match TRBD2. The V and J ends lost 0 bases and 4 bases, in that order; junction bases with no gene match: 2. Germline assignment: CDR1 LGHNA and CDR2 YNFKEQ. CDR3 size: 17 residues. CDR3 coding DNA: TGTGCCAGCAGCCAAGACGGGACTAGCGGGGGGGTAGAGACCCAGTACTTC. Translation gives CASSQDGTSGGVETQYF.

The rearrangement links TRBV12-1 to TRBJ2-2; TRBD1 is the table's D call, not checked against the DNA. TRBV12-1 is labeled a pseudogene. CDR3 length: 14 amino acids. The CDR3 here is CASSSDRTTGELFF. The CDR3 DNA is TGTGCCAGCAGCTCGGACAGGACCACCGGGGAGCTGTTTTTT.

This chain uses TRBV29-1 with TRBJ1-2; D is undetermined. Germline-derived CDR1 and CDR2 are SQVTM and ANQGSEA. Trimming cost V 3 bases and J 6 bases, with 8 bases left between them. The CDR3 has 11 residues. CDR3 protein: CSVEIPNGYTF. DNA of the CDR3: TGCAGCGTTGAGATTCCCAATGGCTACACCTTC.

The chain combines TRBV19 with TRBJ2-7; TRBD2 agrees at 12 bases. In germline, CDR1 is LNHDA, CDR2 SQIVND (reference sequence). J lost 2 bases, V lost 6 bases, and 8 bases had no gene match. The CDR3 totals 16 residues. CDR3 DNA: TGTGCCAGTAGACTAGCGGGGGGCCTAACCCCCTACGAGCAGTACTTC. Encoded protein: CASRLAGGLTPYEQYF.

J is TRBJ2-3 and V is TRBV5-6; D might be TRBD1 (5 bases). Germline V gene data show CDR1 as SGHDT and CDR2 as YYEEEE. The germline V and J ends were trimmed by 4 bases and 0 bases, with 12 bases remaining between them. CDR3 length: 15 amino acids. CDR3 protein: CASSQTQGSTDTQYF. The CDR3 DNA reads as TGTGCCAGCAGCCAGACCCAGGGTAGCACAGATACGCAGTATTTT.

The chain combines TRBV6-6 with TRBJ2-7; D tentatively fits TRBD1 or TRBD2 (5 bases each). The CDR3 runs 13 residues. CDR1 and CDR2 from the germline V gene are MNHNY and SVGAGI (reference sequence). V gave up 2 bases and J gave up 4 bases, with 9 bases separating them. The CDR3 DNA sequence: TGTGCCAGCAGTTACGGGACGCTTTACGAGCAGTACTTC. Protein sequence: CASSYGTLYEQYF.

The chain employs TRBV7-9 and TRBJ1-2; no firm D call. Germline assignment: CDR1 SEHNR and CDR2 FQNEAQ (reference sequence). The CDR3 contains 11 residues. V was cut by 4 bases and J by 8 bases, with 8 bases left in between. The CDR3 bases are TGTGCCAGCAGCTCCGTACTAGGCTACACCTTC. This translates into CASSSVLGYTF.

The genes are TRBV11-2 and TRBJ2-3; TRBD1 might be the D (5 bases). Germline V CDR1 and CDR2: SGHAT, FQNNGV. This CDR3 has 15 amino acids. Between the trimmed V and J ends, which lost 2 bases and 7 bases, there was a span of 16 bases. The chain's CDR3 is CASSLQSGPGNTQYF. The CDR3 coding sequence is TGTGCCAGCAGCTTACAGTCAGGGCCAGGGAATACGCAGTATTTT. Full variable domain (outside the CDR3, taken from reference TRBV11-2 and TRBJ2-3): EAGVAQSPRYKIIEKRQSVAFWCNPISGHATLYWYQQILGQGPKLLIQFQNNGVVDDSQLPKDRFSAERLKGVDSTLKIQPAKLEDSAVYLCASSLQSGPGNTQYFGPGTRLTVL.

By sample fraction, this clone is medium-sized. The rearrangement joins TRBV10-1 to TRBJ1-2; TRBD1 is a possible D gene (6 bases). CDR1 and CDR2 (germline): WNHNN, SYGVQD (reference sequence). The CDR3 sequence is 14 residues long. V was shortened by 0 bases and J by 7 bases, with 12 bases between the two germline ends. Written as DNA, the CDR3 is TGCGCCAGCAGTGAGTCGACCGAAGGGGGTGGCTACACCTTC. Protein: CASSESTEGGGYTF.

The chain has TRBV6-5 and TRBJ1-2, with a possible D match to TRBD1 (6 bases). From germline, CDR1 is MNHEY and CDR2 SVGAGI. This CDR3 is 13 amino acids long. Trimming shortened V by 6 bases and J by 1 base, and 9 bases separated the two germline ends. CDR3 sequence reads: CASRNRVNYGYTF. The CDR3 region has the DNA TGTGCCAGCAGAAACAGGGTTAACTATGGCTACACCTTC.

The CDR3 nucleotides read TGTGCCAGCAGCTTAGGACCCAGGGAACTGGAGACCCAGTACTTC. This codes for CASSLGPRELETQYF. The rearrangement links TRBV7-8 to TRBJ2-5, with D maybe TRBD1 (5 bases). Germline V CDR1 and CDR2: SGHVS, FQNEAQ. The CDR3 loop spans 15 amino acids. Trimming took 1 base from V and 5 from J, leaving 14 bases between them.

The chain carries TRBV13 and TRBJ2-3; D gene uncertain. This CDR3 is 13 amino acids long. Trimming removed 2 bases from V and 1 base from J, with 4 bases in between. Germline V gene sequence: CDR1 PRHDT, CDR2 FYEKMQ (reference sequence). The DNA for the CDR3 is TGTGCCAGCAGCTTACCGGGCACAGATACGCAGTATTTT. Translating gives CASSLPGTDTQYF.

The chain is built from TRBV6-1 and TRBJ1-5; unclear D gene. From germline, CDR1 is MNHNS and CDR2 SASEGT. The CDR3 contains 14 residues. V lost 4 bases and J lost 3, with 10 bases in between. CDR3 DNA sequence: TGTGCCAGCAGTGGTATCAGCTACAATCAGCCCCAGCATTTT. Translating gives CASSGISYNQPQHF.

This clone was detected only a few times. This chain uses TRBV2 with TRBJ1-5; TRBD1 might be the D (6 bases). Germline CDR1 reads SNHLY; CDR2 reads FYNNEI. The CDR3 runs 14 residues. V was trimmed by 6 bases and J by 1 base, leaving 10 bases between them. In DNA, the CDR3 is TGTGCCAGCAGACAGGGTACGAGCAATCAGCCCCAGCATTTT. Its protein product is CASRQGTSNQPQHF.

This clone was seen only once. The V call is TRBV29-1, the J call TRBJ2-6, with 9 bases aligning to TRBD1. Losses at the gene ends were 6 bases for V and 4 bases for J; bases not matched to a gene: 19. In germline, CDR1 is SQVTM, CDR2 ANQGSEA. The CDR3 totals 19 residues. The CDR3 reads CSVGARGQGSWGGANVLTF. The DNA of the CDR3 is TGCAGCGTCGGGGCGCGGGGACAGGGCTCCTGGGGAGGGGCCAACGTCCTGACTTTC.

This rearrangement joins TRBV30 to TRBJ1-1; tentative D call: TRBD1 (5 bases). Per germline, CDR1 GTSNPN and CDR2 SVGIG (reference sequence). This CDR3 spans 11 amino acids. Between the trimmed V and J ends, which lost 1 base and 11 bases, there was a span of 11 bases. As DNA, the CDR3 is TGTGCCTGGAGTGGGACAACGTGGGCTTTCTTT. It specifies CAWSGTTWAFF. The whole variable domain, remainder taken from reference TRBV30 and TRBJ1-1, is SQTIHQWPATLVQPVGSPLSLECTVEGTSNPNLYWYRQAAGRGLQLLFYSVGIGQISSEVPQNLSASRPQDRQFILSSKKLLLSDSGFYLCAWSGTTWAFFGQGTRLTVV.

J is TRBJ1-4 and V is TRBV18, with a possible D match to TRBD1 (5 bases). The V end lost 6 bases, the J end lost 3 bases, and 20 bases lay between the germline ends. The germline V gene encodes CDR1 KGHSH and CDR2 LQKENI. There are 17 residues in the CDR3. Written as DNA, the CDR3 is TGTGCCAGCTCGACAGTGCCTCCCTTGGGATCTAATGAAAAACTGTTTTTT. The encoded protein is CASSTVPPLGSNEKLFF.

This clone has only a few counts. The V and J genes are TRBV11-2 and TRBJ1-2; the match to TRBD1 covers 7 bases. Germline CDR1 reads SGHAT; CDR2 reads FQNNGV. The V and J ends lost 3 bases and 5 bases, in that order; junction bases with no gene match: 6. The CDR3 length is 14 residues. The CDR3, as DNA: TGTGCCAGCAGCTTTCCCCAGGGGGTTTATGGCTACACCTTC. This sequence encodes CASSFPQGVYGYTF.

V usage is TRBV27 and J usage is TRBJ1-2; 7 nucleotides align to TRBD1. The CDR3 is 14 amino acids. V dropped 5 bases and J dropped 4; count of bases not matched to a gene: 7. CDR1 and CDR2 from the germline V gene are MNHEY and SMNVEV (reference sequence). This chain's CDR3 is CASSRRGTVYGYTF. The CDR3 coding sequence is TGTGCCAGCAGTCGCCGGGGGACAGTCTATGGCTACACCTTC.

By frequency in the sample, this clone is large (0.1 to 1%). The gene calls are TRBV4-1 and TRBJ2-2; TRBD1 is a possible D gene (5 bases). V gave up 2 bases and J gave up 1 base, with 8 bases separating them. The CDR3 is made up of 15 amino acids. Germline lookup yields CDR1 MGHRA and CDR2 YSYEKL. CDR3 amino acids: CASSQPGLNTGELFF. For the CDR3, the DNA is TGCGCCAGCAGCCAACCAGGGCTGAACACCGGGGAGCTGTTTTTT.

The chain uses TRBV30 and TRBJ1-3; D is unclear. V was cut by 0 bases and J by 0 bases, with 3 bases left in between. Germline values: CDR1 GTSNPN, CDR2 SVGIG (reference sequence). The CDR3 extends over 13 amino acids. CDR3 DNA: TGTGCCTGGAGTGTCTACTCTGGAAACACCATATATTTT. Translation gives CAWSVYSGNTIYF.

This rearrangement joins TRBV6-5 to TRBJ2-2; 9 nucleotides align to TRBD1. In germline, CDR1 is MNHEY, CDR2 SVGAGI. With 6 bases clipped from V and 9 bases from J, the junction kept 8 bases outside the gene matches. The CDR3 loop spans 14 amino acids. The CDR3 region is CASSSSTGGRELFF. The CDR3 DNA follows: TGTGCCAGCAGCTCTTCTACAGGGGGCAGGGAGCTGTTTTTT.

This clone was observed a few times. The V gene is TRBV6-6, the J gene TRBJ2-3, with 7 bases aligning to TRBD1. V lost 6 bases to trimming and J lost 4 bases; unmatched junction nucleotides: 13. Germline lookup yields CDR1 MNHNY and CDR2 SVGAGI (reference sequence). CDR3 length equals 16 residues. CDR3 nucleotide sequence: TGTGCCAGCAGCTCCCAAGGACAGGCGATCGCAGATACGCAGTATTTT. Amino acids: CASSSQGQAIADTQYF.

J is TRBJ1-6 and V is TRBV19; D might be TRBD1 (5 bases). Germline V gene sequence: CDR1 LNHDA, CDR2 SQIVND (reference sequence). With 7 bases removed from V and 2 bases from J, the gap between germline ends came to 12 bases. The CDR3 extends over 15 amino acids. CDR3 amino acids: CASMDTQTYNSPLHF. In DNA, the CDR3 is TGTGCCAGTATGGACACCCAGACCTATAATTCACCCCTCCACTTT.